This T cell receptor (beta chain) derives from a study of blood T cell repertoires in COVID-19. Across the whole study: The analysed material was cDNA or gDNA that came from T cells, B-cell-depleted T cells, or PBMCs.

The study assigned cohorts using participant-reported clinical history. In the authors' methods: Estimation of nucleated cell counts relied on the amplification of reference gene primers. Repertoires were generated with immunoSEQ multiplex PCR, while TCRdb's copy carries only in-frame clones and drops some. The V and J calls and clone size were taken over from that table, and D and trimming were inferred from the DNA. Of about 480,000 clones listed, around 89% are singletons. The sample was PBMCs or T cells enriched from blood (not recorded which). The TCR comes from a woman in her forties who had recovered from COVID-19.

This CDR3 is CASSFSGRADEQFF. CDR3 DNA: TGTGCCAGCAGCTTTAGCGGGAGGGCAGATGAGCAGTTCTTC. This chain joins TRBV11-3 and TRBJ2-1; 11 bases map to TRBD2. This CDR3 has 14 residues. The germline V gene encodes CDR1 SGHNT and CDR2 YENEEA. The V and J ends lost 3 bases and 8 bases, in that order; junction bases with no gene match: 3.